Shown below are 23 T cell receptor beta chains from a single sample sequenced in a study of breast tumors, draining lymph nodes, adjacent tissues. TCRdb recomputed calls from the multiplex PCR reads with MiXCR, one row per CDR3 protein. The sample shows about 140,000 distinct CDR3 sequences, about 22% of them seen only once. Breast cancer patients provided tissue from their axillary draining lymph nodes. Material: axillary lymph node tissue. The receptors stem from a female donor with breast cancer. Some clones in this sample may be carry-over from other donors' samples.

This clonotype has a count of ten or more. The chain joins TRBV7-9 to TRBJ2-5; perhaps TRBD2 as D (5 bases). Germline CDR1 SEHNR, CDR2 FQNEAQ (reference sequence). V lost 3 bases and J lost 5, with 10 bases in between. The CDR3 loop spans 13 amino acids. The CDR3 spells CASSFGVWETQYF. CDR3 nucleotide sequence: TGTGCCAGCAGCTTCGGGGTTTGGGAGACCCAGTACTTC.

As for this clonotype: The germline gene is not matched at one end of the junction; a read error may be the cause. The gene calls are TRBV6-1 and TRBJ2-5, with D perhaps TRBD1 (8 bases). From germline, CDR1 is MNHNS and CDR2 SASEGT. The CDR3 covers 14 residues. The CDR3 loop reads CASSTGGDLETLYF. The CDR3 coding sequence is TGTGCCAGCAGTACAGGGGGGGATTTAGAGACCCTGTACTTC.

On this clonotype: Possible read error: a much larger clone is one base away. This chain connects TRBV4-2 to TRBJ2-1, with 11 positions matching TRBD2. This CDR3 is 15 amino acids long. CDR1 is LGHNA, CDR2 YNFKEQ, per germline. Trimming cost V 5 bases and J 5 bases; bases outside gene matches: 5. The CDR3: CASSYGTSGHNEQFF. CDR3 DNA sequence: TGTGCCAGCAGCTACGGGACTAGCGGCCACAATGAGCAGTTCTTC.

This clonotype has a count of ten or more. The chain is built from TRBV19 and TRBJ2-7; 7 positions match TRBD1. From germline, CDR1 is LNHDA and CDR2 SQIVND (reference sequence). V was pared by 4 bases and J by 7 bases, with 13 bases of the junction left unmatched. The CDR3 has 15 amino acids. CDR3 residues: CASSTSTGNYEEQYF. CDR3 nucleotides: TGTGCCAGTAGTACCTCGACAGGGAATTACGAGGAGCAGTACTTC.

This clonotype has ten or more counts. The CDR3 region has the DNA TGTGCCAGCAGCTTGAAGGAGGCGCGGAATCAGCCCCAGCATTTT. Translation: CASSLKEARNQPQHF. The rearrangement joins TRBV7-2 to TRBJ1-5, with D unclear. The V gene lost 3 bases and the J gene lost 4 bases, with 13 bases spanning the gap. Germline loops: CDR1 SGHTA, CDR2 FQGNSA. The CDR3 length is 15 residues.

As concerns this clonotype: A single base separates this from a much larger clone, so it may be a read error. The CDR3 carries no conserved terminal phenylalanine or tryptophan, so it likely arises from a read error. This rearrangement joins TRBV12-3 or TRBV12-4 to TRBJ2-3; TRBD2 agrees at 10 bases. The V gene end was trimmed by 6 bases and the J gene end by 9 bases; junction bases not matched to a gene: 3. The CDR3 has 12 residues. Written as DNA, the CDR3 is TGTGCCAGCAGGGCTAGCGGGAGAACGCAGTATTGT. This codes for CASRASGRTQYC.

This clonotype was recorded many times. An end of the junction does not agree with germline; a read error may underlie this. In nucleotides, the CDR3 is TGCGCCGGCAGCCAAGTCGCAGGGGGGAATGAAAAACTGTTTTTT. It encodes CAGSQVAGGNEKLFF. This chain links TRBV4-1 with TRBJ1-4; the match to TRBD1 covers 7 bases. The CDR3 is 15 amino acids. Germline CDR1 MGHRA, CDR2 YSYEKL.

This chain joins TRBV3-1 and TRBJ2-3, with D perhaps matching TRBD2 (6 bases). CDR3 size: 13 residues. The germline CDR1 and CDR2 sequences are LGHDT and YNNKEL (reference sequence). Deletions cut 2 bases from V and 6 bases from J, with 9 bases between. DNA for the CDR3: TGTGCCAGCAGCCAATGGGGGGAGGATACGCAGTATTTT. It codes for CASSQWGEDTQYF.

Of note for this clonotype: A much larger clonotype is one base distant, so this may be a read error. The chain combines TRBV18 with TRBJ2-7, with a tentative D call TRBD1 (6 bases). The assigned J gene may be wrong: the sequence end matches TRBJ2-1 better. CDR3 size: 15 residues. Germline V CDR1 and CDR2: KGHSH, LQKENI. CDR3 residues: CASSRTEWASYEQFF. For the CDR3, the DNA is TGTGCCAGCTCGCGGACAGAGTGGGCATCCTACGAGCAGTTCTTC.

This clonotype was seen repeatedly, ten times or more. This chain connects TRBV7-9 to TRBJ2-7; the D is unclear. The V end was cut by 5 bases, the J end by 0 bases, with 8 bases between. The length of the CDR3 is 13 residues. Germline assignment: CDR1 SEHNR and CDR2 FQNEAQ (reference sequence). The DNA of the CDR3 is TGTGCCAGCAGCCCCGAATCCTCCTACGAGCAGTACTTC. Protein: CASSPESSYEQYF.

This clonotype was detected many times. The CDR3 nucleotides read TGTGCCAGCTCACCCGGCTCCTACGAGCAGTACTTC. It translates to CASSPGSYEQYF. The chain has TRBV18 and TRBJ2-7, with no clear D. V was shortened by 3 bases and J by 0 bases, with 3 bases between the two germline ends. Germline V gene lookup returns CDR1 KGHSH and CDR2 LQKENI. The CDR3 extends over 12 amino acids.

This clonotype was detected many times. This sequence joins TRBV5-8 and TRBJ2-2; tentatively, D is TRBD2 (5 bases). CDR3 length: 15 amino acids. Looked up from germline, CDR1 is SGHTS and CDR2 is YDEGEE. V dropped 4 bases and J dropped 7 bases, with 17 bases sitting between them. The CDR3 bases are TGTGCCAGCAGCAAGACCCGGTCCGAGGGCGGGGAGCTGTTTTTT. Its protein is CASSKTRSEGGELFF. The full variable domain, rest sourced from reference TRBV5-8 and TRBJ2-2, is EAGVTQSPTHLIKTRGQQATLRCSPISGHTSVYWYQQALGLGLQFLLWYDEGEERNRGNFPPRFSGRQFPNYSSELNVNALELEDSALYLCASSKTRSEGGELFFGEGSRLTVL.

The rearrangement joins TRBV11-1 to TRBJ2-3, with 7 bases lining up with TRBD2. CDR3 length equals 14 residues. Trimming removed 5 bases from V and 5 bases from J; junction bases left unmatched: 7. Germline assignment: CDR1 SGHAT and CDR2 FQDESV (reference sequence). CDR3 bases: TGTGCCAGCAGCGGCGGGAGCGACCGAGATACGCAGTATTTT. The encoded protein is CASSGGSDRDTQYF.

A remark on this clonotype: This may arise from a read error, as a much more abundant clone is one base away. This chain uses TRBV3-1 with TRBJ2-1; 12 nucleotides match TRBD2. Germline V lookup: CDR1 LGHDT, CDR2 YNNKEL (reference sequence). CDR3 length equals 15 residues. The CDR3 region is CASSQAPSGRVERFF. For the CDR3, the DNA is TGTGCCAGCAGCCAAGCGCCTAGCGGGAGGGTTGAGCGGTTCTTC.

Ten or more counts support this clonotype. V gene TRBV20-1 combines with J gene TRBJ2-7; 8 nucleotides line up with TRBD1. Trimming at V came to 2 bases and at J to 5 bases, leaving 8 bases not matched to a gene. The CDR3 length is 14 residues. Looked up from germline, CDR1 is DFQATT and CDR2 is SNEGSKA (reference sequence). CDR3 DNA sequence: TGCAGTGCTAGACCCGGACAGGGTCGTGACGAGCAGTACTTC. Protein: CSARPGQGRDEQYF.

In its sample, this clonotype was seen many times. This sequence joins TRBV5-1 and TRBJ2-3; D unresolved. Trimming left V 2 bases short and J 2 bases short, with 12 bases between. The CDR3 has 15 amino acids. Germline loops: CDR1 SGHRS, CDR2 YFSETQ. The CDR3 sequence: CASSLSYGSTDTQYF. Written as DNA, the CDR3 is TGCGCCAGCAGCTTAAGCTATGGATCCACAGATACGCAGTATTTT.

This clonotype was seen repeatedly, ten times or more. CDR3 in DNA: TGCGCCAGCAGCCAAGAAACGCGGGCTCCATACAATGAGCAGTTCTTC. This encodes CASSQETRAPYNEQFF. The chain combines TRBV4-3 with TRBJ2-1; a possible D gene is TRBD2 (5 bases). Trimming pared 0 bases from V and 4 bases from J, leaving 13 bases between. CDR3 length: 16 residues. Germline V lookup: CDR1 LGHNA, CDR2 YSLEER.

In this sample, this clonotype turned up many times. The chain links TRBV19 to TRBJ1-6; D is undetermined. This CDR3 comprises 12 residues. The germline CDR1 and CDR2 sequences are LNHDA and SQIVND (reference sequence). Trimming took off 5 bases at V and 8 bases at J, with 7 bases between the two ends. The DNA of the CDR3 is TGTGCCAGTAGTTTCGGCCATTCACCCCTCCACTTT. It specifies CASSFGHSPLHF.

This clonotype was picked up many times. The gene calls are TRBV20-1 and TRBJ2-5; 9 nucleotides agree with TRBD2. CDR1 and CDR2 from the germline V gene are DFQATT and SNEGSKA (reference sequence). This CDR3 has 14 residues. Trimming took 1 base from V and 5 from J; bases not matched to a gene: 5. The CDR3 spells CSARAIAGVETQYF. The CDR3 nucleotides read TGCAGTGCTAGAGCGATAGCGGGAGTTGAGACCCAGTACTTC.

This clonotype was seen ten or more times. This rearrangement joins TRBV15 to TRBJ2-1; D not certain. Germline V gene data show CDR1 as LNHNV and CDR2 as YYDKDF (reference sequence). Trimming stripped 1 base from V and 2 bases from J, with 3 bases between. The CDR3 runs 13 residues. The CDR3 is CATSRGPYNEQFF. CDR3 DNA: TGTGCCACCAGCAGAGGGCCCTACAATGAGCAGTTCTTC. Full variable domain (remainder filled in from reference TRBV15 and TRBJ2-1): DAMVIQNPRYQVTQFGKPVTLSCSQTLNHNVMYWYQQKSSQAPKLLFHYYDKDFNNEADTPDNFQSRRPNTSFCFLDIRSPGLGDTAMYLCATSRGPYNEQFFGPGTRLTVL.

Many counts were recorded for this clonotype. CDR3 coding DNA: TGCAGCGCCTGGACTAGCGGGGGCTCCTACGAGCAGTACTTC. Its translation is CSAWTSGGSYEQYF. The V call is TRBV29-1, the J call TRBJ2-7, with 13 nucleotides matching TRBD2. The V gene end was trimmed by 7 bases and the J gene end by 0 bases; junction bases not matched to a gene: 3. This CDR3 has 14 amino acids. CDR1 is SQVTM, CDR2 ANQGSEA, per germline.

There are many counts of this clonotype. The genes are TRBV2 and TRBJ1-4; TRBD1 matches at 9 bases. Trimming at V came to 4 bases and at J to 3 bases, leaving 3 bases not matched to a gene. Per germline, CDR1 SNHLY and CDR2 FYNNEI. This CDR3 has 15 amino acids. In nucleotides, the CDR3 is TGTGCCAGCAGTGGCAGGACAGGGGCTAATGAAAAACTGTTTTTT. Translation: CASSGRTGANEKLFF. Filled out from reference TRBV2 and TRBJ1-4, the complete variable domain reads EPEVTQTPSHQVTQMGQEVILRCVPISNHLYFYWYRQILGQKVEFLVSFYNNEISEKSEIFDDQFSVERPDGSNFTLKIRSTKLEDSAMYFCASSGRTGANEKLFFGSGTQLSVL.

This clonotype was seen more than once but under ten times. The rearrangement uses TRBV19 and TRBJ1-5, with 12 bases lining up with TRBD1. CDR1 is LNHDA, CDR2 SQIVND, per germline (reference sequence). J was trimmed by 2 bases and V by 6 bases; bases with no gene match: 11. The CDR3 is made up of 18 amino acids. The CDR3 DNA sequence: TGTGCCAGTAGCTGGGACAGGGGGCGAGTATTTGGCAATCAGCCCCAGCATTTT. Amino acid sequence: CASSWDRGRVFGNQPQHF.